These 13 T cell receptor beta chains originate from one sample sequenced in a study of CD8 T cells in Susac syndrome. cDNA came from roughly 0.47 to 1 ug RNA primed by random hexamers. One entry per CDR3 protein results from TCRdb running MiXCR on the immunoSEQ multiplex PCR reads. The sample has a few hundred thousand distinct CDR3 sequences, just over 90% seen once. The sequencing input was CD4+ T cells from PBMCs. These receptors all stem from a human donor with multiple sclerosis.

The genes are TRBV30 and TRBJ1-2; the D gene is possibly TRBD1 (5 bases). This CDR3 is built from 13 residues. V was trimmed by 1 base and J by 8 bases, leaving 14 bases between them. The germline CDR1 and CDR2 sequences are GTSNPN and SVGIG (reference sequence). The CDR3, as DNA: TGTGCCTGGAGTGAGTCAGGGTATGCGGGCTACACCTTC. Its translation is CAWSESGYAGYTF.

This clonotype was seen just once. The CDR3 region is CASSRQGGYGELFF. Here the CDR3 DNA reads TGTGCCAGCAGTCGACAGGGAGGGTATGGGGAGCTGTTTTTT. This chain joins TRBV25-1 and TRBJ2-2; D possibly matches TRBD1 or TRBD2 (7 bases each). Germline V gives CDR1 MGHDK, CDR2 SYGVNS. The V end was cut by 5 bases, the J end by 8 bases, with 15 bases between. This CDR3 has 14 amino acids.

This chain links TRBV7-9 with TRBJ1-1; unclear D gene. The CDR3 length is 17 residues. The germline gives CDR1 SEHNR, CDR2 FQNEAQ (reference sequence). V lost 1 base, J lost 1 base, and 16 bases lay in between. CDR3 coding DNA: TGTGCCAGCAGCTTAGTCCCCATGGGCGCAGGGAACACTGAAGCTTTCTTT. This sequence encodes CASSLVPMGAGNTEAFF. Together with reference TRBV7-9 and TRBJ1-1, the CDR3 gives the full variable domain: DTGVSQNPRHKITKRGQNVTFRCDPISEHNRLYWYRQTLGQGPEFLTYFQNEAQLEKSRLLSDRFSAERPKGSFSTLEIQRTEQGDSAMYLCASSLVPMGAGNTEAFFGQGTRLTVV.

V and J are TRBV4-1 and TRBJ2-3; D uncertain. The CDR3 is 14 amino acids. The germline CDR1 and CDR2 sequences are MGHRA and YSYEKL. V shed 1 base and J shed 4 bases, with 9 bases lying between them. The CDR3 DNA reads TGCGCCAGCAGCCAAGTCAGGCATCCAGATACGCAGTATTTT. Its protein is CASSQVRHPDTQYF.

The V gene is TRBV20-1, the J gene TRBJ2-1; 7 positions match TRBD2. The CDR3 is 16 residues long. The J segment lost 4 bases and the V segment lost 4 bases, leaving 13 bases of the junction unmatched. Germline CDR1 reads DFQATT; CDR2 reads SNEGSKA (reference sequence). Here the CDR3 reads CSAIPGGLELYNEQFF. The CDR3 DNA is TGCAGTGCTATCCCCGGGGGGTTGGAGTTGTACAATGAGCAGTTCTTC.

The V call is TRBV9, the J call TRBJ1-6, with 7 bases that match TRBD1. CDR3 length: 18 amino acids. Germline V lookup: CDR1 SGDLS, CDR2 YYNGEE. J gave up 0 bases and V 0 bases, and 6 bases lay outside the gene matches. The CDR3 loop is CASSVEATGSSYNSPLHF. Written as DNA, the CDR3 is TGTGCCAGCAGCGTAGAGGCGACAGGGAGCTCCTATAATTCACCCCTCCACTTT.

The V and J genes are TRBV30 and TRBJ1-2, with TRBD1 matching over 8 bases. V dropped 2 bases and J dropped 8; count of bases not matched to a gene: 4. The CDR3 covers 12 residues. Looked up from germline, CDR1 is GTSNPN and CDR2 is SVGIG (reference sequence). This CDR3 reads CAWSTTGVGYTF. Here the CDR3 DNA reads TGTGCCTGGAGTACGACAGGGGTAGGCTACACCTTC.

This chain uses TRBV20-1 with TRBJ1-1; no clear D gene. The CDR3 extends over 13 amino acids. Trimming shortened V by 5 bases and J by 3 bases, and 13 bases separated the two germline ends. From germline, CDR1 is DFQATT and CDR2 SNEGSKA (reference sequence). The CDR3 sequence: CSAARNRDTEAFF. The CDR3 coding sequence is TGCAGTGCTGCCCGAAATCGGGACACTGAAGCTTTCTTT.

The rearrangement links TRBV29-1 to TRBJ2-1; 9 bases line up with TRBD1. The V and J ends lost 7 bases and 10 bases, in that order; junction bases with no gene match: 8. The CDR3 loop spans 12 amino acids. Germline assignment: CDR1 SQVTM and CDR2 ANQGSEA. This CDR3 reads CSGGQGKGEQFF. In DNA, the CDR3 is TGCAGCGGTGGACAGGGGAAGGGGGAGCAGTTCTTC.

This clonotype was observed a handful of times. This rearrangement joins TRBV6-1 to TRBJ2-1; 8 bases match TRBD1. CDR3 length: 14 residues. Germline CDR1 is MNHNS and CDR2 is SASEGT. J was trimmed by 3 bases and V by 7 bases; bases with no gene match: 5. CDR3 loop: CASTRDRSYNEQFF. DNA of the CDR3: TGTGCCAGCACCCGGGACAGGAGCTACAATGAGCAGTTCTTC.

The V gene is TRBV19, the J gene TRBJ1-1; D may be TRBD1 (6 bases). Trimming shortened V by 5 bases and J by 6 bases, and 28 bases separated the two germline ends. In germline, CDR1 is LNHDA, CDR2 SQIVND (reference sequence). CDR3 length: 18 residues. The CDR3 reads CASSGGGIGRVGSAEAFF. CDR3 nucleotides: TGTGCCAGTAGTGGGGGCGGAATCGGTCGTGTAGGAAGCGCTGAAGCTTTCTTT.

The chain combines TRBV5-4 with TRBJ2-3; 8 bases line up with TRBD2. CDR1 and CDR2 from the germline V gene are SGHNT and YYREEE (reference sequence). CDR3 length: 16 residues. Germline trimming cut 4 bases from V and 4 bases from J; bases unmatched to any gene: 11. The CDR3 region is CASSQRRGGPADTQYF. CDR3 in DNA: TGTGCCAGCAGCCAGCGCCGGGGGGGGCCTGCAGATACGCAGTATTTT. Full variable domain (remainder filled in from reference TRBV5-4 and TRBJ2-3): ETGVTQSPTHLIKTRGQQVTLRCSSQSGHNTVSWYQQALGQGPQFIFQYYREEENGRGNFPPRFSGLQFPNYSSELNVNALELDDSALYLCASSQRRGGPADTQYFGPGTRLTVL.

The chain carries TRBV5-1 and TRBJ1-1; 7 nucleotides align to TRBD1. Unmatched junction bases numbered 7, after V lost 5 bases and J lost 0 bases. This CDR3 is 15 amino acids long. From germline, CDR1 is SGHRS and CDR2 YFSETQ. CDR3 protein: CASSSGQSMNTEAFF. The CDR3 nucleotides are TGCGCCAGCAGTTCGGGACAGAGCATGAACACTGAAGCTTTCTTT.